The 22 T cell receptor beta chains reported below all come from one sample, sequenced in a study of radiotherapy plus CTLA-4 blockade in lung cancer. This table comes from immunoSEQ multiplex PCR, and its TCRdb copy is limited to in-frame clones, with some not included. The sample lists approximately 95,000 clones, around 83% occurring once. The sequencing here drew on peripheral blood, taken from a patient treated with radiotherapy plus ipilimumab. These receptors originate from a human donor with non-small cell lung cancer who had a partial response to radiotherapy plus ipilimumab.

This chain connects TRBV19 to TRBJ2-5, with 11 nucleotides matching TRBD1. This CDR3 contains 15 residues. Germline assignment: CDR1 LNHDA and CDR2 SQIVND (reference sequence). V shed 6 bases, J shed 3 bases, and the junction held 6 bases outside the gene matches. The CDR3 DNA is TGTGCCAGTAGCGGACAGGGGGCGCGGGAAGAGACCCAGTACTTC. This codes for CASSGQGAREETQYF. The full variable domain, completed using reference TRBV19 and TRBJ2-5, is DGGITQSPKYLFRKEGQNVTLSCEQNLNHDAMYWYRQDPGQGLRLIYYSQIVNDFQKGDIAEGYSVSREKKESFPLTVTSAQKNPTAFYLCASSGQGAREETQYFGPGTRLLVL.

A few counts support this clone. This rearrangement joins TRBV7-8 to TRBJ2-1, with TRBD2 matching 9 bases. This CDR3 is built from 16 residues. Germline V CDR1 and CDR2: SGHVS, FQNEAQ. The J segment lost 4 bases and the V segment lost 2 bases, leaving 6 bases of the junction unmatched. In DNA form, the CDR3 reads TGTGCCAGCAGCTTAATTACTAGCGGGTTATACAATGAGCAGTTCTTC. Its protein product is CASSLITSGLYNEQFF.

The V gene is TRBV6-6, the J gene TRBJ1-1, with 7 bases that match TRBD1. Losses at the gene ends were 7 bases for V and 4 bases for J; bases not matched to a gene: 9. Germline CDR1 and CDR2: MNHNY and SVGAGI (reference sequence). The CDR3 is 14 amino acids. CDR3 region: CASTKTGLATEAFF. The DNA for the CDR3 is TGTGCCAGCACCAAGACAGGGTTGGCCACTGAAGCTTTCTTT.

The chain couples TRBV7-3 to TRBJ2-5; 9 nucleotides line up with TRBD1. The V gene's germline CDR1 is SGHTA and CDR2 FQGTGA. Unmatched junction bases numbered 10, after V lost 0 bases and J lost 5 bases. This CDR3 region has 17 residues. DNA of the CDR3: TGTGCCAGCAGCTTAACACCGGGACAGGGATTTACGGAGACCCAGTACTTC. Translating it yields CASSLTPGQGFTETQYF.

This clone was detected a few times. The rearrangement links TRBV7-9 to TRBJ1-5; D not resolved. CDR1 is SEHNR and CDR2 is FQNEAQ in the germline V gene (reference sequence). Trimming removed 5 bases from V and 9 bases from J, with 20 bases in between. The length of the CDR3 is 15 residues. The CDR3 reads CASSLGLEILRPQHF. The CDR3 coding sequence is TGTGCCAGCAGCCTTGGTTTGGAGATCTTGCGGCCCCAGCATTTT.

V is TRBV6-5 and J is TRBJ2-1, with 8 positions matching TRBD2. Germline CDR1 MNHEY, CDR2 SVGAGI. V shed 2 bases, J shed 7 bases, and the junction held 7 bases outside the gene matches. The CDR3 runs 15 residues. This CDR3 is CASSYSGSSRNEQFF. The CDR3 region has the DNA TGTGCCAGCAGTTACAGCGGGAGCTCTAGGAATGAGCAGTTCTTC.

This clone was counted once. This sequence joins TRBV2 and TRBJ1-2, with TRBD1 matching 8 bases. Germline trimming cut 8 bases from V and 7 bases from J; bases unmatched to any gene: 12. This CDR3 is built from 14 residues. Germline V gives CDR1 SNHLY, CDR2 FYNNEI. DNA for the CDR3: TGTGCCAGCGGGCGACAGGGGAGGTTTGGTGGCTACACCTTC. This translates into CASGRQGRFGGYTF.

A remark on this clone: The same CDR3 is also encoded by other DNA sequences in this sample. The chain uses TRBV2 and TRBJ1-1; 9 bases map to TRBD1. J was trimmed by 5 bases and V by 6 bases; bases with no gene match: 4. Per the germline V gene, CDR1 is SNHLY and CDR2 is FYNNEI. The CDR3 has 13 amino acids. The CDR3 DNA reads TGTGCCAGCAGCGGGGACAGGGAGACTGAAGCTTTCTTT. Translating it yields CASSGDRETEAFF. Using reference TRBV2 and TRBJ1-1 for the parts outside the CDR3, the full variable domain is EPEVTQTPSHQVTQMGQEVILRCVPISNHLYFYWYRQILGQKVEFLVSFYNNEISEKSEIFDDQFSVERPDGSNFTLKIRSTKLEDSAMYFCASSGDRETEAFFGQGTRLTVV.

This clone was counted between two and nine times. V usage is TRBV28 and J usage is TRBJ1-3; D ambiguous. Germline CDR1 reads MDHEN; CDR2 reads SYDVKM. Trimming cost V 7 bases and J 2 bases, with 15 bases left between them. The CDR3 spans 15 residues. In DNA, the CDR3 is TGTGCCAGCACCCCGGAGGTTTTTGCTGGAAACACCATATATTTT. It codes for CASTPEVFAGNTIYF. The full variable domain, in which reference TRBV28 and TRBJ1-3 provide the parts outside the CDR3, is DVKVTQSSRYLVKRTGEKVFLECVQDMDHENMFWYRQDPGLGLRLIYFSYDVKMKEKGDIPEGYSVSREKKERFSLILESASTNQTSMYLCASTPEVFAGNTIYFGEGSWLTVV.

In DNA, the CDR3 is TGTGCCAGCATTCCAGTCCGGGACAGTAGCGAGCAGTACTTC. It yields the protein CASIPVRDSSEQYF. This sequence joins TRBV6-1 and TRBJ2-7; TRBD1 matches 7 bases. The junction had 12 bases not matched to a gene; V was cut back by 7 bases and J by 6 bases. The CDR3 sequence is 14 residues long. Germline CDR1 and CDR2: MNHNS and SASEGT.

In regard to this clone: A junction boundary mismatches the germline segment, possibly from a read error. The rearrangement links TRBV5-1 to TRBJ1-4; 8 nucleotides line up with TRBD1. The germline V gene has CDR1 SGHRS and CDR2 YFSETQ. CDR3 length: 16 amino acids. The CDR3 sequence: CAGRPRPDRGNEKLFF. The CDR3 region has the DNA TGCGCCGGCAGACCTCGGCCCGACAGGGGCAATGAAAAACTGTTTTTT.

This chain connects TRBV5-1 to TRBJ1-5, with D maybe TRBD1 (5 bases). In germline, CDR1 is SGHRS, CDR2 YFSETQ. The length of the CDR3 is 14 residues. Between the trimmed V and J ends, which lost 0 bases and 6 bases, there was a span of 10 bases. CDR3 sequence reads: CASSLEGRGQPQHF. The CDR3 bases are TGCGCCAGCAGCTTGGAAGGAAGGGGTCAGCCCCAGCATTTT.

As regards this clone: A read error may account for a junction end that differs from germline. This chain connects TRBV28 to TRBJ2-4; 9 bases align to TRBD2. Germline lookup yields CDR1 MDHEN and CDR2 SYDVKM. The CDR3 loop spans 12 amino acids. CDR3 coding DNA: TGTGCCAGCAGTGTAACCGGGACTAGCCGGAACTTC. Amino acids: CASSVTGTSRNF.

The rearrangement links TRBV9 to TRBJ1-1; D is perhaps TRBD1 (5 bases). The CDR3 runs to 14 residues. Germline CDR1 and CDR2: SGDLS and YYNGEE. With 0 bases removed from V and 4 bases from J, the gap between germline ends came to 10 bases. CDR3 sequence (DNA): TGTGCCAGCAGCGTAGATTCAAGGGGCACTGAAGCTTTCTTT. Residues: CASSVDSRGTEAFF.

The chain uses TRBV5-1 and TRBJ2-5; 10 bases map to TRBD2. CDR3 length: 16 amino acids. Germline lookup yields CDR1 SGHRS and CDR2 YFSETQ. After removal of 4 bases from V and 5 bases from J, the junction contained 11 bases not matched to a gene. The DNA of the CDR3 is TGCGCCAGCAGCCCTAGCCAAACTAGCGGGATGGAGACCCAGTACTTC. Encoded protein: CASSPSQTSGMETQYF.

In this sample, this clone turned up a few times. The V call is TRBV19, the J call TRBJ1-2; TRBD1 agrees at 8 bases. V gave up 4 bases and J gave up 8 bases; unmatched junction bases: 6. The germline V gene encodes CDR1 LNHDA and CDR2 SQIVND (reference sequence). CDR3 length equals 13 residues. As DNA, the CDR3 is TGTGCCAGTAGTAACAATGACAGGGGAGGCTACACCTTC. Its protein product is CASSNNDRGGYTF.

The rearrangement links TRBV4-2 to TRBJ2-2, with no clear D. The CDR3 has 13 residues. From germline, CDR1 is LGHNA and CDR2 YNFKEQ. The V end was cut by 4 bases, the J end by 2 bases, with 5 bases between. The CDR3 here is CASSPTNTGELFF. CDR3 DNA sequence: TGTGCCAGCAGCCCAACAAACACCGGGGAGCTGTTTTTT.

J is TRBJ2-1 and V is TRBV5-1, with D possibly TRBD2 on 5 matching bases. Between the trimmed V and J ends, which lost 4 bases and 9 bases, there was a span of 17 bases. Germline V lookup: CDR1 SGHRS, CDR2 YFSETQ. This CDR3 has 14 amino acids. The CDR3 spells CASSLRVSSSEQFF. CDR3 bases: TGCGCCAGCAGCCTGAGGGTCTCCTCAAGTGAGCAGTTCTTC.

This clone was counted only a few times. The chain joins TRBV28 to TRBJ1-4; tentative D call: TRBD1 (5 bases). The CDR3 runs to 12 residues. CDR1 and CDR2 (germline): MDHEN, SYDVKM. The germline V and J ends were trimmed by 8 bases and 8 bases, with 12 bases remaining between them. In nucleotides, the CDR3 is TGTGCCAGCGCGGCAGGGAAGGAAAAACTGTTTTTT. Protein product: CASAAGKEKLFF.

CDR3 sequence (DNA): TGTGCCAGTACTCCGACAGGGGAACCCTACGAGCAGTACTTC. Residues: CASTPTGEPYEQYF. This chain links TRBV19 with TRBJ2-7; TRBD1 matches at 8 bases. With 7 bases clipped from V and 2 bases from J, the junction kept 7 bases outside the gene matches. The germline V gene has CDR1 LNHDA and CDR2 SQIVND (reference sequence). The CDR3 consists of 14 residues.

The V gene is TRBV6-5, the J gene TRBJ2-7, with 10 bases aligning to TRBD1. Germline lookup yields CDR1 MNHEY and CDR2 SVGAGI. V lost 0 bases and J lost 6; bases outside the gene matches: 5. The CDR3 runs to 15 residues. This CDR3 is CASSYSGTGVFEQYF. DNA for the CDR3: TGTGCCAGCAGTTACTCCGGGACAGGGGTGTTCGAGCAGTACTTC.

The chain joins TRBV30 to TRBJ1-5, with D perhaps matching TRBD1 (5 bases). The CDR3 covers 15 residues. Germline lookup yields CDR1 GTSNPN and CDR2 SVGIG (reference sequence). Trimming removed 3 bases from V and 1 base from J, with 13 bases in between. CDR3 amino acids: CAWSGGILSNQPQHF. The DNA of the CDR3 is TGTGCCTGGAGCGGGGGGATTCTAAGCAATCAGCCCCAGCATTTT. Using reference TRBV30 and TRBJ1-5 for the parts outside the CDR3, the full variable domain is SQTIHQWPATLVQPVGSPLSLECTVEGTSNPNLYWYRQAAGRGLQLLFYSVGIGQISSEVPQNLSASRPQDRQFILSSKKLLLSDSGFYLCAWSGGILSNQPQHFGDGTRLSIL.